Listed below are T cell receptor beta chains from one sample, sequenced in a study of CD8+CD57+ T cells in acquired aplastic anemia. TCRdb re-derived calls from the reads in MiXCR, one entry per CDR3 protein. This sample has just over 200,000 distinct CDR3 sequences, with approximately 65% found just once. The sequenced material came from sorted CD4+, CD8+, or CD8+CD57+ T cells (not recorded which) from PBMCs. These receptors came from a human donor with aplastic anemia. The CDR3 runs from the conserved cysteine through the conserved F or W. A D gene is named only where the DNA matches it firmly. Where a row states a size, it is once, few, many or the class of an expanded clone; other rows omit it.

j_call,clone_size,d_call,v_call,cdr3_aa,cdr3_nt
TRBJ1-3,NA,NA,TRBV20-1,CSARTGYPGNTIYF,TGCAGTGCTCGTACAGGGTATCCTGGAAACACCATATATTTT
TRBJ1-6,few,NA,TRBV9,CASSVTGNSPLHF,TGTGCCAGCAGCGTCACAGGGAATTCACCCCTCCACTTT
TRBJ2-1,many,NA,TRBV24-1,CATSDLGQGAIGNEQFF,TGTGCCACCAGTGATTTGGGGCAGGGCGCCATAGGTAATGAGCAGTTCTTC
TRBJ2-7,NA,TRBD1,TRBV6-5,CASSRRGTGTHEQYF,TGTGCCAGCAGTCGACGAGGGACAGGGACTCACGAGCAGTACTTC
TRBJ2-3,few,NA,TRBV9,CASSPDSGSRTDTQYF,TGTGCCAGCAGCCCCGATTCGGGGAGTAGGACAGATACGCAGTATTTT
TRBJ2-3,NA,TRBD1,TRBV5-5,CASSLAWGTGVFGTDTQYF,TGCGCCAGCAGCTTGGCATGGGGGACAGGGGTTTTTGGCACAGATACGCAGTATTTT
TRBJ2-3,NA,NA,TRBV7-9,CASSPLGDRSGLTATDTQYF,TGTGCCAGCAGCCCCTTGGGGGACCGCTCGGGGTTGACAGCGACAGATACGCAGTATTTT
TRBJ1-6,NA,NA,TRBV19,CASLSSYNSPLHF,TGTGCCAGCCTTAGCTCCTATAATTCACCCCTCCACTTT
TRBJ1-2,NA,NA,TRBV5-1,CASSLGTDYYGYTF,TGCGCCAGCAGCCTCGGGACCGACTACTATGGCTACACCTTC
TRBJ2-5,NA,TRBD1,TRBV7-2,CASSLGGTVKETQYF,TGTGCCAGCAGCTTAGGGGGGACAGTAAAAGAGACCCAGTACTTC
TRBJ1-3,NA,NA,TRBV7-8,CASSLASSGAFGNTIYF,TGTGCCAGCAGCTTAGCTTCTTCGGGGGCATTCGGTAACACCATATATTTT
TRBJ2-7,NA,TRBD1,TRBV7-9,CASTTTGKGDEQYF,TGTGCCAGCACCACGACAGGGAAAGGTGACGAGCAGTACTTC
TRBJ1-2,NA,NA,TRBV19,CASSQAAYYGYTF,TGTGCCAGTAGTCAGGCGGCATACTATGGCTACACCTTC
TRBJ1-4,NA,TRBD1,TRBV19,CASSLDRGYEKLFF,TGTGCCAGTAGCCTGGACAGGGGGTATGAAAAACTGTTTTTT
TRBJ1-2,NA,NA,TRBV2,CASSINNYGYTF,TGTGCCAGCAGTATTAATAACTATGGCTACACCTTC
TRBJ2-1,NA,TRBD2,TRBV27,CASSLSAAGGPYNEQFF,TGTGCCAGCAGTTTATCGGCAGCGGGGGGGCCTTACAATGAGCAGTTCTTC
TRBJ2-7,many,TRBD1,TRBV5-1,CASSLGTGGFEQYF,TGCGCCAGCAGCCTTGGGACAGGGGGGTTCGAGCAGTACTTC
TRBJ2-1,NA,NA,TRBV15,CATSSSEGNNEQFF,TGTGCCACCAGCAGCTCAGAGGGCAACAATGAGCAGTTCTTC
TRBJ1-1,few,NA,TRBV4-1,CASSQDRGSSATEAFF,TGCGCCAGCAGCCAAGATCGGGGTTCCTCGGCCACTGAAGCTTTCTTT
TRBJ2-7,NA,NA,TRBV29-1,CSVGYSPYEQYF,TGCAGCGTTGGATACAGCCCCTACGAGCAGTACTTC
TRBJ1-5,NA,TRBD1,TRBV2,CASDRERSQPQHF,TGTGCCAGCGACAGGGAGAGGAGTCAGCCCCAGCATTTT
TRBJ2-3,NA,NA,TRBV12-3/TRBV12-4,CASSHPGDTQYF,TGTGCCAGCAGCCATCCAGGGGATACGCAGTATTTT
TRBJ2-3,NA,TRBD2,TRBV6-5,CASSYSGLAGDTQYF,TGTGCCAGCAGTTACTCGGGACTAGCAGGTGATACGCAGTATTTT
TRBJ1-6,NA,NA,TRBV2,CASQGPRDSPLHF,TGTGCCAGCCAGGGGCCCCGGGATTCACCCCTCCACTTT
TRBJ1-1,once,NA,TRBV9,CASSVATNTEAFF,TGTGCCAGCAGCGTAGCCACGAACACTGAAGCTTTCTTT
TRBJ2-3,NA,NA,TRBV15,CATSRDRASTDTQYF,TGTGCCACCAGCAGAGATCGGGCCAGCACAGATACGCAGTATTTT
TRBJ2-1,NA,TRBD2,TRBV20-1,CSAQGTTYNEQFF,TGCAGTGCTCAAGGGACTACCTACAATGAGCAGTTCTTC
TRBJ2-3,NA,NA,TRBV5-1,CASSLPVSDTQYF,TGCGCCAGCAGCTTGCCGGTCTCAGATACGCAGTATTTT
TRBJ1-1,few,NA,TRBV25-1,CASSATQARPEAFF,TGTGCCAGCAGTGCCACCCAAGCAAGACCTGAAGCTTTCTTT
TRBJ2-5,NA,TRBD1,TRBV24-1,CATSDGGQGALETQYF,TGTGCCACCAGTGATGGCGGACAGGGGGCTTTAGAGACCCAGTACTTC
TRBJ2-1,few,TRBD1,TRBV7-9,CASSPRWGQGRSEQFF,TGTGCCAGCAGCCCCCGATGGGGACAGGGTCGCAGTGAGCAGTTCTTC
TRBJ2-7,NA,TRBD2,TRBV11-2,CASSPGLAGPYYEQYF,TGTGCCAGCAGCCCCGGACTAGCGGGCCCCTACTACGAGCAGTACTTC
TRBJ1-1,NA,TRBD1,TRBV7-8,CASSRAFDRAHTEAFF,TGTGCCAGCAGCCGCGCCTTTGACAGGGCCCACACTGAAGCTTTCTTT
TRBJ2-3,once,TRBD2,TRBV20-1,CSAESLAGDADTQYF,TGCAGTGCCGAGAGCCTAGCGGGGGATGCAGATACGCAGTATTTT
TRBJ2-7,many,TRBD1,TRBV5-1,CASSRGTGGFYEQYF,TGCGCCAGCAGCCGAGGGACAGGGGGCTTCTACGAGCAGTACTTC
TRBJ1-1,NA,NA,TRBV24-1,CATSDRRGPEAFF,TGTGCCACCAGTGATCGAAGGGGCCCTGAAGCTTTCTTT
TRBJ2-7,NA,TRBD1,TRBV7-8,CASRGTGGAEQYF,TGTGCCAGTAGGGGGACAGGCGGGGCCGAGCAGTACTTC
TRBJ2-5,few,NA,TRBV29-1,CSVGVQETQYF,TGCAGCGTTGGGGTTCAAGAGACCCAGTACTTC
TRBJ1-6,NA,TRBD1,TRBV25-1,CATSNVGQGAWGNSPLHF,TGTGCCACCTCAAACGTGGGACAGGGGGCCTGGGGTAATTCACCCCTCCACTTT
TRBJ1-2,NA,NA,TRBV29-1,CSVPGRVLGGYTF,TGCAGCGTTCCAGGGAGGGTACTCGGTGGCTACACCTTC
TRBJ2-7,NA,NA,TRBV7-2,CASSPDYYEQYF,TGTGCCAGCAGTCCGGACTACTACGAGCAGTACTTC
TRBJ2-7,NA,TRBD2,TRBV13,CASSPKLAGGPYEQYF,TGTGCCAGCAGCCCAAAACTAGCGGGGGGCCCGTACGAGCAGTACTTC
TRBJ1-5,NA,NA,TRBV10-3,CAIRPNWDQPQHF,TGTGCCATCAGACCGAATTGGGATCAGCCCCAGCATTTT
TRBJ2-7,NA,NA,TRBV20-1,CSAAKGRIYEQYF,TGCAGTGCTGCAAAGGGACGGATCTACGAGCAGTACTTC
TRBJ1-6,NA,TRBD1,TRBV9,CASGGTAPYSPLHF,TGTGCCAGCGGCGGGACAGCGCCTTATTCACCCCTCCACTTT
TRBJ2-5,NA,NA,TRBV12-3/TRBV12-4,CASSFQGETQYF,TGTGCCAGCAGTTTCCAAGGGGAGACCCAGTACTTC
TRBJ1-3,NA,NA,TRBV19,CASNNQATRRAGNTIYF,TGTGCCAGTAATAACCAGGCTACCCGGCGCGCTGGAAACACCATATATTTT
TRBJ2-5,NA,NA,TRBV7-3,CASSLGDTLTETQYF,TGTGCCAGCAGCCTAGGGGATACGCTGACAGAGACCCAGTACTTC
TRBJ2-7,few,TRBD1,TRBV5-1,CASQLGQGFSYEQYF,TGCGCCAGCCAACTGGGACAGGGGTTCTCCTACGAGCAGTACTTC
TRBJ2-1,NA,NA,TRBV19,CASNQPGPGSDEQFF,TGTGCCAGTAATCAACCGGGACCCGGAAGCGATGAGCAGTTCTTC
TRBJ1-6,NA,NA,TRBV12-3/TRBV12-4,CASSFKGGGYNSPLHF,TGTGCCAGCAGTTTCAAGGGGGGGGGTTATAATTCACCCCTCCACTTT
TRBJ1-2,NA,NA,TRBV19,CASSQAGEYGYTF,TGTGCCAGTAGCCAGGCAGGGGAGTATGGCTACACCTTC
TRBJ2-1,NA,NA,TRBV20-1,CSARRARDEQFF,TGCAGTGCTAGAAGGGCGCGGGATGAGCAGTTCTTC